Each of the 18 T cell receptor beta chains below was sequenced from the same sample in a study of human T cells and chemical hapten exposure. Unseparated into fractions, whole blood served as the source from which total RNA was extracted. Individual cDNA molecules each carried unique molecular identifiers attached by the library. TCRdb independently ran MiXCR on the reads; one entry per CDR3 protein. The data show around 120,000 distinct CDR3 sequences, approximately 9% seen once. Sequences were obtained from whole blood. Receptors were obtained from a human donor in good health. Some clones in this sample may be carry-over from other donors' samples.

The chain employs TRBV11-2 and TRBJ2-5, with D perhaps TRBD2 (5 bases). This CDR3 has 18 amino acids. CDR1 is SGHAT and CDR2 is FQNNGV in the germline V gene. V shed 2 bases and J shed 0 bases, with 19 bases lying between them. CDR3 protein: CASSLSLPGVQYQETQYF. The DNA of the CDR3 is TGTGCCAGCAGCTTAAGTTTACCCGGGGTACAGTACCAAGAGACCCAGTACTTC.

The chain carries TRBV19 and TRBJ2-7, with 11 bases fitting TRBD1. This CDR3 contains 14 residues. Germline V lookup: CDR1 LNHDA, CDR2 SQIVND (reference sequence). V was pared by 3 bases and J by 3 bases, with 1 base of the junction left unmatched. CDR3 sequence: CASSMGQGDYEQYF. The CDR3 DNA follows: TGTGCCAGTAGTATGGGACAGGGGGACTACGAGCAGTACTTC.

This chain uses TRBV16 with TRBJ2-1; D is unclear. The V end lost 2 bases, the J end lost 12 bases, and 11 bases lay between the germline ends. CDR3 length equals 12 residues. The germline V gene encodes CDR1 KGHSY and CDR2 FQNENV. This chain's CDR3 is CASSQDGLLQFF. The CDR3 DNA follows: TGTGCCAGCAGCCAAGACGGGTTGTTGCAGTTCTTC.

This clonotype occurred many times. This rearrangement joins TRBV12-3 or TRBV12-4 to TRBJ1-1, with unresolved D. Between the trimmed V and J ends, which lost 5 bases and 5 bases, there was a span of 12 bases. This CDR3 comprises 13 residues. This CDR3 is CASSPQTVTEAFF. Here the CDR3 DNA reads TGTGCCAGCAGTCCCCAGACCGTGACTGAAGCTTTCTTT.

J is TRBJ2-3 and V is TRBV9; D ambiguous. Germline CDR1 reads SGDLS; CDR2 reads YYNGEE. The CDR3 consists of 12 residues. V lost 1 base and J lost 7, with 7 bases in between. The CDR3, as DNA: TGTGCCAGCAGCGTACTAGATAATACGCAGTATTTT. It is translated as CASSVLDNTQYF. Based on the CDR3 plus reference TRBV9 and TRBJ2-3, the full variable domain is DSGVTQTPKHLITATGQRVTLRCSPRSGDLSVYWYQQSLDQGLQFLIQYYNGEERAKGNILERFSAQQFPDLHSELNLSSLELGDSALYFCASSVLDNTQYFGPGTRLTVL.

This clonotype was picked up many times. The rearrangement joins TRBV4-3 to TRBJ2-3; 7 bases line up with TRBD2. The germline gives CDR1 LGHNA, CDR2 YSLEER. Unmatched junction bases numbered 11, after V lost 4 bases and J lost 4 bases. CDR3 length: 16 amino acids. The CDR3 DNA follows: TGCGCCAGCAGCCCCAGCGGGGCGGGGATGTCAGATACGCAGTATTTT. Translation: CASSPSGAGMSDTQYF.

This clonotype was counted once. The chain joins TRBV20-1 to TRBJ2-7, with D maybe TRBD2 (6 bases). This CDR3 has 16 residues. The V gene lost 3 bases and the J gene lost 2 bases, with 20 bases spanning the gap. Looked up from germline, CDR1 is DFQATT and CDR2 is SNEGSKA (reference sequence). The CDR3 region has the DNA TGCAGTGCTAGTCCCCGTATGTTAGCGGCTACCTACGAGCAGTACTTC. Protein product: CSASPRMLAATYEQYF.

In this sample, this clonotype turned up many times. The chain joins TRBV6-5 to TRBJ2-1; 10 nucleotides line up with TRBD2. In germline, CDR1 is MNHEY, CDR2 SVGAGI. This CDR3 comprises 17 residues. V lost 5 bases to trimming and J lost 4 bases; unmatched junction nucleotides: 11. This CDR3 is CASSAVALAGFYNEQFF. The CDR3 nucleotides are TGTGCCAGCAGTGCCGTGGCACTAGCGGGATTTTACAATGAGCAGTTCTTC.

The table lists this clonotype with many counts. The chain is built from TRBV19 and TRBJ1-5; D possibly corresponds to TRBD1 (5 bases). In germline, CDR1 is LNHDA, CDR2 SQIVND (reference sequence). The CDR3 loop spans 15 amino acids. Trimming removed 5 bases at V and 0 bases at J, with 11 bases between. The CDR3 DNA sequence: TGTGCCAGTAGTTCCCGGGGGAATAGCAATCAGCCCCAGCATTTT. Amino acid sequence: CASSSRGNSNQPQHF.

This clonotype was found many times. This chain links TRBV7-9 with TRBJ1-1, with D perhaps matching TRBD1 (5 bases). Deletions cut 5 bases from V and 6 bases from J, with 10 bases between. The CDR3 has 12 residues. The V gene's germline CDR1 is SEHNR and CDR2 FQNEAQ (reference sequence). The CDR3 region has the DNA TGTGCCAGCAGCCCGCGGACACCTGAAGCTTTCTTT. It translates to CASSPRTPEAFF.

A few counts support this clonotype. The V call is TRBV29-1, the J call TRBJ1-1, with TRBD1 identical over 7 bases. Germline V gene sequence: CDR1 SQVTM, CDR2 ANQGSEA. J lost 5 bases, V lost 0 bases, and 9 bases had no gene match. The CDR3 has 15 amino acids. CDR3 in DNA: TGCAGCGTTGAAGATGAAAGGGGGCGCAGGACTGAAGCTTTCTTT. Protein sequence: CSVEDERGRRTEAFF.

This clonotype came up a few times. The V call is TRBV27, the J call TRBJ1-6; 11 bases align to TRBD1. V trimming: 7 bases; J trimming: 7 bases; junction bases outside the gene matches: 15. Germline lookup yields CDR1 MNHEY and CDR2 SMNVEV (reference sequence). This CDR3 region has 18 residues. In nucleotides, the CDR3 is TGTGCCAGCAAGGACAGGGGGCGCGCCCGGGGCGAGAATTCACCCCTCCACTTT. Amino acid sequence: CASKDRGRARGENSPLHF.

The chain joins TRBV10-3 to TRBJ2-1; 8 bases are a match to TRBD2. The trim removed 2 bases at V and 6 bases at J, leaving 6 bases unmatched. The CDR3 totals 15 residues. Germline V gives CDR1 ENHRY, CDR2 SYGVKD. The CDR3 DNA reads TGTGCCATCAGTGAGAGTAGCGGGACCCTCAATGAGCAGTTCTTC. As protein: CAISESSGTLNEQFF.

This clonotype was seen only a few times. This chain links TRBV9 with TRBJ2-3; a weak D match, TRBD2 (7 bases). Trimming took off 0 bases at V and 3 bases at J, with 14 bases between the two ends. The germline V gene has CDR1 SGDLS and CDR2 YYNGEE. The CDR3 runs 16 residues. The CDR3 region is CASSVELRGATDTQYF. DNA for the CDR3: TGTGCCAGCAGCGTAGAATTACGGGGGGCTACAGATACGCAGTATTTT.

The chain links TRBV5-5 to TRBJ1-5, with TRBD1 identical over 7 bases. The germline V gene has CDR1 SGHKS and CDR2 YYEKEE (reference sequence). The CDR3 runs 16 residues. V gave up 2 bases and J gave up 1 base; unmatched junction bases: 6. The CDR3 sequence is CASSLGGDLSNQPQHF. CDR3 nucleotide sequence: TGTGCCAGCAGCTTAGGGGGCGACCTAAGCAATCAGCCCCAGCATTTT. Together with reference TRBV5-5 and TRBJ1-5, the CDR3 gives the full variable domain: DAGVTQSPTHLIKTRGQQVTLRCSPISGHKSVSWYQQVLGQGPQFIFQYYEKEERGRGNFPDRFSARQFPNYSSELNVNALLLGDSALYLCASSLGGDLSNQPQHFGDGTRLSIL.

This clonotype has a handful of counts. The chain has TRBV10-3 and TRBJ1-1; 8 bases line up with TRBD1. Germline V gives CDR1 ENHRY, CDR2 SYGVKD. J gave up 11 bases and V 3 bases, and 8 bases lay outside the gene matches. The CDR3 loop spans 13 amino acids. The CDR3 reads CAISEPPGQAAFF. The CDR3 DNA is TGTGCCATCAGTGAACCCCCGGGACAGGCGGCTTTCTTT.

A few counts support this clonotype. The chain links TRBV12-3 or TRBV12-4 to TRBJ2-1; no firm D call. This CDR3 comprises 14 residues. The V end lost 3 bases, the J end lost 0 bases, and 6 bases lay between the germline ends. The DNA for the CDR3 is TGTGCCAGCAGTTTTGCCCCCTCCTACAATGAGCAGTTCTTC. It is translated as CASSFAPSYNEQFF.

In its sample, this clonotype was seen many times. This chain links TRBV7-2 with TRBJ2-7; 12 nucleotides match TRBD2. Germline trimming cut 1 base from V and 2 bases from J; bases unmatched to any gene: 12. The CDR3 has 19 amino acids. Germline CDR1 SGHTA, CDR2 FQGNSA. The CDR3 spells CASSLELLTSGGQTYEQYF. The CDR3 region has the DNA TGTGCCAGCAGCTTAGAACTGTTGACTAGCGGGGGCCAAACCTACGAGCAGTACTTC.